The rows below give T cell receptor beta chains drawn from one sample of a study of blood T cell repertoires in COVID-19. The repertoire was sequenced with immunoSEQ multiplex PCR; TCRdb's copy has only in-frame clones and lacks some. The sample lists about 400,000 clones; about 90% were seen once. The material sequenced was PBMCs or T cells enriched from blood (not recorded which). The source of these receptors is a young woman who had recovered from COVID-19. Both conserved end residues are part of each CDR3. D genes are given only for firm matches. A row's size may be missing; if present it is once, few, many or a size class.

NA	TRBV4-1	NA	TRBJ1-2	CASSQDWVAGSYGYTF	TGCGCCAGCAGCCAAGACTGGGTGGCAGGGTCGTATGGCTACACCTTC
NA	TRBV5-4	TRBD1	TRBJ2-2	CASSLKGQGHTGELFF	TGTGCCAGCAGCTTAAAGGGACAGGGACACACCGGGGAGCTGTTTTTT
NA	TRBV28	NA	TRBJ1-6	CASTENSPLHF	TGTGCCAGCACCGAGAATTCACCCCTCCACTTT
NA	TRBV11-2	NA	TRBJ1-2	CASSAGRGYGYTF	TGTGCCAGCAGCGCGGGCCGGGGCTATGGCTACACCTTC
once	TRBV15	NA	TRBJ1-5	CATSRGATPTQHF	TGTGCCACCAGCAGGGGGGCAACCCCCACCCAGCATTTT
few	TRBV7-3	TRBD1	TRBJ2-5	CASSPGTGELQYF	TGTGCCAGCAGCCCTGGGACAGGGGAACTCCAGTACTTC
NA	TRBV12-5	TRBD2	TRBJ2-3	CASGQGLAGGRGDTQYF	TGTGCTAGTGGTCAAGGACTAGCGGGGGGGAGGGGCGATACGCAGTATTTT
NA	TRBV5-3	NA	TRBJ1-5	CARSFTGQGDAWPQHF	TGTGCCAGAAGTTTTACGGGACAAGGGGATGCGTGGCCCCAGCATTTT
NA	TRBV7-2	NA	TRBJ1-5	CASSLVSGSYSNQPQHF	TGTGCCAGCAGCTTAGTATCCGGGTCATATAGCAATCAGCCCCAGCATTTT
NA	TRBV3-1/TRBV3-2	NA	TRBJ2-5	CASSQLLGVGWQETQYF	TGTGCCAGCAGCCAACTTCTCGGGGTCGGGTGGCAAGAGACCCAGTACTTC
NA	TRBV27	NA	TRBJ2-7	CASSPRGRDYSYEQYF	TGTGCCAGCAGTCCCCGGGGGCGGGACTACTCCTACGAGCAGTACTTC
NA	TRBV29-1	NA	TRBJ2-3	CSVETGPAADTQYF	TGCAGCGTTGAAACAGGGCCCGCAGCAGATACGCAGTATTTT
once	TRBV3-1/TRBV3-2	NA	TRBJ2-3	CASSPHDRGAGDTQYF	TGTGCCAGCAGCCCTCACGACAGAGGCGCTGGGGATACGCAGTATTTT
NA	TRBV5-1	TRBD1	TRBJ1-1	CASSYGQGRIMNTEAFF	TGCGCCAGCAGTTATGGACAGGGACGAATCATGAACACTGAAGCTTTCTTT
NA	TRBV7-6	TRBD1	TRBJ2-1	CASSLAGQGLYNEQFF	TGTGCCAGCAGCTTAGCGGGACAGGGGCTATACAATGAGCAGTTCTTC
NA	TRBV7-9	NA	TRBJ1-1	CASSLHGQMENTEAFF	TGTGCCAGCAGCCTGCACGGACAGATGGAGAACACTGAAGCTTTCTTT
NA	TRBV6-5	NA	TRBJ1-1	CASSYIGGGTEAFF	TGTGCCAGCAGTTATATTGGGGGAGGCACTGAAGCTTTCTTT
NA	TRBV24-1	TRBD1	TRBJ2-7	CATSPTGGPYF	TGTGCCACCAGCCCGACAGGGGGACCGTACTTC
NA	TRBV7-9	TRBD1	TRBJ1-1	CASSLVTGFNTEAFF	TGTGCCAGCAGCTTAGTGACAGGGTTTAACACTGAAGCTTTCTTT
NA	TRBV5-1	TRBD2	TRBJ2-1	CASSLVRLAASYNEQFF	TGCGCCAGCAGCTTGGTTCGACTAGCGGCTTCCTACAATGAGCAGTTCTTC
NA	TRBV10-2	TRBD2	TRBJ2-3	CASSEGVAGGRTDTQYF	TGCGCCAGCAGCGAGGGAGTAGCGGGGGGACGCACAGATACGCAGTATTTT
few	TRBV27	TRBD1	TRBJ1-6	CASSLSGRGPILPPLHF	TGTGCCAGCAGTTTATCGGGTAGGGGGCCAATTTTGCCACCCCTCCACTTT
NA	TRBV29-1	NA	TRBJ1-1	CSVAAVRSLNTEAFF	TGCAGCGTTGCGGCGGTTCGCTCCTTGAACACTGAAGCTTTCTTT
NA	TRBV6-6	NA	TRBJ2-1	CASSSVGGNEQFF	TGTGCCAGCAGTTCCGTAGGGGGCAATGAGCAGTTCTTC
few	TRBV6-5	NA	TRBJ1-5	CASRAGSGQPQHF	TGTGCCAGCAGGGCGGGTTCGGGGCAGCCCCAGCATTTT
NA	TRBV25-1	NA	TRBJ2-7	CASSSRGLGYEQYF	TGTGCCAGCAGCTCGAGGGGACTTGGCTACGAGCAGTACTTC
NA	TRBV6-5	TRBD1	TRBJ1-6	CASSFEGQDNSPLHF	TGTGCCAGCAGTTTTGAGGGACAGGATAATTCACCCCTCCACTTT
NA	TRBV2	TRBD1	TRBJ1-1	CASSSQGGNTEAFF	TGTGCCAGCAGCAGCCAGGGGGGGAACACTGAAGCTTTCTTT
NA	TRBV5-8	NA	TRBJ2-2	CASSFGTTNTGELFF	TGTGCCAGCAGCTTCGGGACAACGAACACCGGGGAGCTGTTTTTT
NA	TRBV27	TRBD1	TRBJ1-2	CASSSTLLQGNYGYTF	TGTGCCAGCAGTTCCACCCTCCTACAGGGGAACTATGGCTACACCTTC
NA	TRBV6-1	NA	TRBJ1-2	CASSEALTYGYTF	TGTGCCAGCAGTGAAGCGCTAACTTATGGCTACACCTTC
NA	TRBV7-2	NA	TRBJ2-7	CASSSQGYEQYF	TGTGCCAGCAGCTCCCAGGGCTACGAGCAGTACTTC
once	TRBV9	NA	TRBJ2-5	CASSRQVEETQYF	TGTGCCAGCAGTCGACAGGTGGAGGAGACCCAGTACTTC
NA	TRBV19	NA	TRBJ1-2	CASSTPRQRPTNYGYTF	TGTGCCAGTAGTACACCGAGACAGAGACCAACTAACTATGGCTACACCTTC
NA	TRBV9	NA	TRBJ2-3	CASSVADFTDTQYF	TGTGCCAGCAGCGTAGCGGACTTCACAGATACGCAGTATTTT
NA	TRBV12-3/TRBV12-4	NA	TRBJ1-1	CASTLDSTEAFF	TGTGCCAGCACTCTAGACAGCACTGAAGCTTTCTTT
NA	TRBV6-1	TRBD2	TRBJ2-3	CASSERRGLSPSDTQYF	TGTGCCAGCAGTGAAAGGCGGGGGTTAAGCCCTTCAGATACGCAGTATTTT
NA	TRBV6-5	TRBD2	TRBJ2-7	CASSYGLAGLSYEQYF	TGTGCCAGCAGTTACGGACTAGCGGGTCTTTCCTACGAGCAGTACTTC
once	TRBV6-1	TRBD1	TRBJ1-6	CASSEWGTGLSPLHF	TGTGCCAGCAGTGAATGGGGGACAGGGCTAAGTCCCCTCCACTTT
NA	TRBV13	TRBD2	TRBJ2-1	CASSLIFDRTSNNEQFF	TGTGCCAGCAGCTTAATATTTGATCGGACTAGCAACAATGAGCAGTTCTTC